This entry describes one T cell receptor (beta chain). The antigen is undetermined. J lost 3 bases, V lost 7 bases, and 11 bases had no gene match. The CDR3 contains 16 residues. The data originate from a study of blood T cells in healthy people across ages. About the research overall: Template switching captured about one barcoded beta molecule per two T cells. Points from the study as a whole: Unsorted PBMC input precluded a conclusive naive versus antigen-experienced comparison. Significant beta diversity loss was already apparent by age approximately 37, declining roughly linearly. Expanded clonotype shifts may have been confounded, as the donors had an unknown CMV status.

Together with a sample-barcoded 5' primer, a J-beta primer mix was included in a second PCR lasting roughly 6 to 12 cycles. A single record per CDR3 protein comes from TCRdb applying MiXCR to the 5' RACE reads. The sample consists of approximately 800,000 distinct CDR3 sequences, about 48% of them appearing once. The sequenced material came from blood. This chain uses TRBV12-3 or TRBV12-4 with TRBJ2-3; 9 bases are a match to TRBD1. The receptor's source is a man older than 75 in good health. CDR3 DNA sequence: TGTGCCAGCACCCGAAGGACAGGGGCCCCAACAGATACGCAGTATTTT. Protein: CASTRRTGAPTDTQYF.